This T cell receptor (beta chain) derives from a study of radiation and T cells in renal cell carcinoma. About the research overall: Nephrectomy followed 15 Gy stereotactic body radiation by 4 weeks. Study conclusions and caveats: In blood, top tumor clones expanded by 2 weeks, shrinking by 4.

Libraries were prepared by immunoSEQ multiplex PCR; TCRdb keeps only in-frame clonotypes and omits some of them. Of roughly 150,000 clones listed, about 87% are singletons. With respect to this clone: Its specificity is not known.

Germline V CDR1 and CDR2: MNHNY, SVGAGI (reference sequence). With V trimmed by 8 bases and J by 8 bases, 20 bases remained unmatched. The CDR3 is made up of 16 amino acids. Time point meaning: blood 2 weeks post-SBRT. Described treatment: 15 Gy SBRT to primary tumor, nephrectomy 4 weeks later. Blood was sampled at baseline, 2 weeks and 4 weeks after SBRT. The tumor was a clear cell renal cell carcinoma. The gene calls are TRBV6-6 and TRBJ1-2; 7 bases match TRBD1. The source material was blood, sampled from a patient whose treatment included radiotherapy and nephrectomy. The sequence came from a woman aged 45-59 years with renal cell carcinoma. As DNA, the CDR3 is TGTGCCAGCGGAAAATGGGACAGACAAGATCCGTCAGGCTACACCTTC. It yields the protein CASGKWDRQDPSGYTF.